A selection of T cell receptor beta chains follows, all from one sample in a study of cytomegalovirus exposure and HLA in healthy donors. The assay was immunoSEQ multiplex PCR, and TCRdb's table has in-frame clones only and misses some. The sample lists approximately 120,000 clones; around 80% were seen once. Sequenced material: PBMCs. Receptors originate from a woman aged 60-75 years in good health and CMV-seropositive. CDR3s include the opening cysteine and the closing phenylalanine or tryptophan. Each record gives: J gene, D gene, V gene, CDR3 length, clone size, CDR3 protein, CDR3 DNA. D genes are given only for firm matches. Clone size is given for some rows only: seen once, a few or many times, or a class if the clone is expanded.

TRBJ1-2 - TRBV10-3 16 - CAISEGGIDGNYGYTF TGTGCCATCAGTGAGGGGGGGATAGACGGTAACTATGGCTACACCTTC
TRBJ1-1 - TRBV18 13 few CASSSNKDSEAFF TGTGCCAGCTCATCGAACAAGGACTCTGAAGCTTTCTTT
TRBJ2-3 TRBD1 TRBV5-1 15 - CASSFQGARTDTQYF TGCGCCAGCAGCTTTCAGGGGGCGCGGACAGATACGCAGTATTTT
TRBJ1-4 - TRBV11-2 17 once CASSRVGAATTNEKLFF TGTGCCAGCAGCAGAGTGGGGGCAGCCACTACTAATGAAAAACTGTTTTTT
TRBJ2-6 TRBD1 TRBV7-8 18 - CASSSADRGRSGANVLTF TGTGCCAGCAGCTCCGCGGACAGGGGGAGATCTGGGGCCAACGTCCTGACTTTC
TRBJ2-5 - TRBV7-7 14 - CASSRGQIGETQYF TGTGCCAGCAGCCGGGGACAAATAGGAGAGACCCAGTACTTC
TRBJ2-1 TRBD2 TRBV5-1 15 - CASSSGTSNLDEQFF TGCGCCAGCAGTTCCGGGACTAGCAACTTGGATGAGCAGTTCTTC
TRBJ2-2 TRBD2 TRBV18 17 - CASSPLPTSGAAGELFF TGTGCCAGCTCACCACTACCGACTAGCGGGGCCGCCGGGGAGCTGTTTTTT
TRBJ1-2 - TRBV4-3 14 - CASSQGEGLYGYTF TGCGCCAGCAGCCAAGGGGAGGGATTGTATGGCTACACCTTC
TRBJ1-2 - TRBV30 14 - CAWSNGAADYGYTF TGTGCCTGGAGCAATGGAGCCGCTGACTATGGCTACACCTTC
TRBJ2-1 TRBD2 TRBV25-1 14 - CASRRGLAGYEQFF TGTGCCAGCAGACGGGGACTAGCGGGATATGAGCAGTTCTTC
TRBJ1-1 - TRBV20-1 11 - CSARMAAEAFF TGCAGTGCTAGAATGGCAGCTGAAGCTTTCTTT
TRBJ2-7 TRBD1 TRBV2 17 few CASSEALPGQGDIEQYF TGTGCCAGCAGTGAAGCGCTTCCGGGACAGGGAGATATCGAGCAGTACTTC
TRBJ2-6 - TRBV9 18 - CASSVDGWGPSGANVLTF TGTGCCAGCAGCGTAGACGGCTGGGGGCCCTCTGGGGCCAACGTCCTGACTTTC
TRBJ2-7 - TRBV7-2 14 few CASSLVLSGYEQYF TGTGCCAGCAGCTTAGTACTGTCGGGCTACGAGCAGTACTTC
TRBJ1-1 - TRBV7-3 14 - CASSLIKQTTEAFF TGTGCCAGCAGCTTAATAAAACAGACCACTGAAGCTTTCTTT
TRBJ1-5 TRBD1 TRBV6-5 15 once CASSSDRGRNQPQHF TGTGCCAGCAGCTCAGACAGGGGTCGCAATCAGCCCCAGCATTTT
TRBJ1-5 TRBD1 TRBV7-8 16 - CASSHHRTGGDQPQHF TGTGCCAGCAGCCACCATAGGACAGGCGGCGATCAGCCCCAGCATTTT
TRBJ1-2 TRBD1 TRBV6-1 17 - CASSGRDRGRSNYGYTF TGTGCCAGCAGTGGCCGGGACAGGGGACGGTCTAACTATGGCTACACCTTC
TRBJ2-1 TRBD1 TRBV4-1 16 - CASSQATGDSYNEQFF TGCGCCAGCAGCCAAGCGACAGGGGACTCCTACAATGAGCAGTTCTTC
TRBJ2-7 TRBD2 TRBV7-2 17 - CASSSPGAGGAIYEQYF TGTGCCAGCAGCTCCCCGGGAGCCGGGGGGGCCATATACGAGCAGTACTTC
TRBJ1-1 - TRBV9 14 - CASSERRERSEAFF TGTGCCAGCAGCGAACGGAGGGAGAGGTCTGAAGCTTTCTTT
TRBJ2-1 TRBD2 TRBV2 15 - CASSELAGEGNEQFF TGTGCCAGCAGTGAACTAGCGGGAGAGGGGAATGAGCAGTTCTTC
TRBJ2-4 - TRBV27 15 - CASSSGILAKNIQYF TGTGCCAGCAGTTCAGGGATTCTAGCCAAAAACATTCAGTACTTC
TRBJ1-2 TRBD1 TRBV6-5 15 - CASSSPGQGYKGYTF TGTGCCAGCAGTTCCCCGGGACAGGGCTACAAGGGCTACACCTTC
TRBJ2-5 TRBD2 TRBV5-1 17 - CASSLVGLAGAQETQYF TGCGCCAGCAGCTTGGTTGGACTAGCGGGAGCACAAGAGACCCAGTACTTC
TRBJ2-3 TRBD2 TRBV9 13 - CASSGGAENTQYF TGTGCCTCGAGCGGGGGGGCCGAGAATACGCAGTATTTT
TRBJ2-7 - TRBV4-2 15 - CASSQGGLTSYEQYF TGTGCCAGCAGCCAAGGGGGACTGACCTCCTACGAGCAGTACTTC
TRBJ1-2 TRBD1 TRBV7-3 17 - CASSLWTGNAFGYGYTF TGTGCCAGCAGCTTATGGACAGGGAACGCTTTCGGCTATGGCTACACCTTC
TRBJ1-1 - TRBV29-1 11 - CSVQGGAGAFF TGCAGCGTCCAGGGAGGGGCAGGAGCTTTCTTT
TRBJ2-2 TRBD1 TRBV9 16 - CASSVSGTVNTGELFF TGTGCCAGCAGCGTTTCCGGGACAGTGAACACCGGGGAGCTGTTTTTT
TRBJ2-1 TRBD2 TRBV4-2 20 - CASSQALWSGSGSSYNEQFF TGTGCCAGCAGCCAAGCATTGTGGAGTGGTAGCGGGAGCTCCTACAATGAGCAGTTCTTC
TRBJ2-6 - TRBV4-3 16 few CASSRDTGSGANVLTF TGCGCCAGCAGCCGGGACACTGGCTCTGGGGCCAACGTCCTGACTTTC
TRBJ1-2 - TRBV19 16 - CASSIERLPPNYGYTF TGTGCCAGTAGTATAGAGAGACTACCCCCTAACTATGGCTACACCTTC
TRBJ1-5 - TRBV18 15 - CASSPPGANNQPQHF TGTGCCAGCTCACCTCCGGGAGCGAATAATCAGCCCCAGCATTTT
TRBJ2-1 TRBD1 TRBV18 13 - CASSPGQDNEQFF TGTGCCAGCTCACCCGGACAGGACAATGAGCAGTTCTTC